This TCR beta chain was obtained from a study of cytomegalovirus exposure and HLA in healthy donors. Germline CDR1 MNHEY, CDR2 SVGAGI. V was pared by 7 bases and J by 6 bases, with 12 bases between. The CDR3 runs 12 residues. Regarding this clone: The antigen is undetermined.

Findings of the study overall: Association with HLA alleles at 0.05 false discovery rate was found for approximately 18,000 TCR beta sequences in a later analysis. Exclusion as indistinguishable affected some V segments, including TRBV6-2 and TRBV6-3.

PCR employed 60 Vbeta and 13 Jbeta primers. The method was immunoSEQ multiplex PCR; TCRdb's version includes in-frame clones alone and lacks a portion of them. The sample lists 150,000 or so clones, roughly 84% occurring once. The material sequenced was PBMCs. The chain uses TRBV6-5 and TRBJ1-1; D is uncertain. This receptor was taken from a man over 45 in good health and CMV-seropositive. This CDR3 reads CASTGSGPEAFF. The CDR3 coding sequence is TGTGCCAGCACCGGAAGTGGGCCTGAAGCTTTCTTT.